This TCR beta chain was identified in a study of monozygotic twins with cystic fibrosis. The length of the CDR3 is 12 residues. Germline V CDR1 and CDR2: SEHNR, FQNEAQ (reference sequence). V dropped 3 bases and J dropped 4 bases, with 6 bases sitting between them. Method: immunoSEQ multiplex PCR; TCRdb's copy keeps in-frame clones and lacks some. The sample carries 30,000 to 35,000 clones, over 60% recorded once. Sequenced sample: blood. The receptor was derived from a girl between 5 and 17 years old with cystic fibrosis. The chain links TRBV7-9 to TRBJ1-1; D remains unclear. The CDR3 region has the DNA TGTGCCAGCAGCTTTTTAAGCACTGAAGCTTTCTTT. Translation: CASSFLSTEAFF.